A single sample is the source of the 31 T cell receptor beta chains below, sequenced in a study of T cells expressing NK-cell markers. TCRdb reworked the 5' RACE reads into one entry per CDR3 protein, no DNA. In all, the sample yields 250,000 to 300,000 distinct CDR3 sequences. Sequenced material: blood T cells: a sorted CD56 or NKG2C T cell subset, CD4+ or CD8+ T cells, or bulk PBMC T cells (not recorded which). The source of these receptors is a man aged 18 to 29 in good health.

This chain links TRBV12-5 with TRBJ1-2; TCRdb's D call, TRBD1, is unchecked because there is no DNA. Germline CDR1 is LGHNT and CDR2 is FRNRAP. The CDR3 has 15 residues. CDR3: CASGLNEGQGRGYTF. The entire variable domain, with the rest obtained from reference TRBV12-5 and TRBJ1-2, is as follows: DARVTQTPRHKVTEMGQEVTMRCQPILGHNTVFWYRQTMMQGLELLAYFRNRAPLDDSGMPKDRFSAEMPDATLATLKIQPSEPRDSAVYFCASGLNEGQGRGYTFGSGTRLTVV.

The chain recombines TRBV5-6 with TRBJ2-3. The CDR3 length is 13 residues. Germline V gene sequence: CDR1 SGHDT, CDR2 YYEEEE. The CDR3 region is CASSFSQRDTQYF.

This sequence joins TRBV29-1 and TRBJ2-5; TCRdb returns TRBD1, unconfirmable since there is no DNA. Germline V lookup: CDR1 SQVTM, CDR2 ANQGSEA. CDR3 length: 16 residues. CDR3 loop: CSVVRRPTHKEETQYF.

This chain links TRBV20-1 with TRBJ2-7; TCRdb's D call, TRBD2, is unchecked because there is no DNA. Germline CDR1 reads DFQATT; CDR2 reads SNEGSKA (reference sequence). The CDR3 is 13 residues long. Here the CDR3 reads CSASLADSYEQYF.

The chain combines TRBV2 with TRBJ2-1; TCRdb reports TRBD2, a call that lacks DNA to check it against. Germline V gene lookup returns CDR1 SNHLY and CDR2 FYNNEI. The CDR3 runs to 12 residues. CDR3: CASSGLAGEQFF.

The V gene is TRBV6-2 or TRBV6-3, the J gene TRBJ2-2. Looked up from germline, CDR1 is MNHEY and CDR2 is SVGEGT. This CDR3 is 14 amino acids long. The chain's CDR3 is CASSYGANTGELFF.

The chain couples TRBV5-1 to TRBJ2-2; TCRdb names TRBD1, which stays unverified in the absence of DNA. The CDR3 is 18 amino acids. CDR1 is SGHRS, CDR2 YFSETQ, per germline. The CDR3 spells CASSAIPGTGGSHGELFF.

The chain combines TRBV19 with TRBJ2-7; as DNA is missing, the TRBD1 call by TCRdb cannot be tested. Germline V gene lookup returns CDR1 LNHDA and CDR2 SQIVND (reference sequence). The CDR3 has 15 amino acids. CDR3 in amino acids: CASSLRGRSSYEQYF.

V and J are TRBV12-3 or TRBV12-4 and TRBJ1-1; checking the TCRdb D call of TRBD1 is not possible without DNA. The CDR3 sequence is 14 residues long. The CDR3 sequence is CASTTGRGRTEAFF.

V gene TRBV19 combines with J gene TRBJ2-1; the D gene TCRdb calls, TRBD2, cannot be checked with no DNA. The CDR3 sequence is 19 residues long. From germline, CDR1 is LNHDA and CDR2 SQIVND (reference sequence). The CDR3 reads CASSIAVGTSARPYNEQFF.

This chain uses TRBV7-3 with TRBJ2-5; TCRdb outputs TRBD1, but without DNA this stays unchecked. Germline V gene sequence: CDR1 SGHTA, CDR2 FQGTGA. This CDR3 is built from 13 residues. The CDR3 protein is CASSPTGEETQYF.

The chain employs TRBV12-3 or TRBV12-4 and TRBJ2-3; TCRdb's D gene call, TRBD2, goes unchecked for lack of DNA. The CDR3 consists of 16 residues. The CDR3 spells CASSLASGRARDTQYF.

CDR3 residues: CSATFTPTDTQYF. The rearrangement links TRBV20-1 to TRBJ2-3. CDR1 and CDR2 (germline): DFQATT, SNEGSKA (reference sequence). The CDR3 is 13 amino acids.

This rearrangement joins TRBV12-3 or TRBV12-4 to TRBJ2-3. The CDR3 is 11 residues long. CDR3 region: CATQEADTQYF.

The V and J genes are TRBV5-6 and TRBJ1-2. This CDR3 has 13 residues. Germline V gene sequence: CDR1 SGHDT, CDR2 YYEEEE. The CDR3 sequence: CATQGVGNYGYTF. Full variable domain (missing parts from reference TRBV5-6 and TRBJ1-2): DAGVTQSPTHLIKTRGQQVTLRCSPKSGHDTVSWYQQALGQGPQFIFQYYEEEERQRGNFPDRFSGHQFPNYSSELNVNALLLGDSALYLCATQGVGNYGYTFGSGTRLTVV.

The V and J genes are TRBV2 and TRBJ1-6; lacking DNA, the TRBD1 call made by TCRdb goes unchecked. This CDR3 has 15 amino acids. Germline CDR1 is SNHLY and CDR2 is FYNNEI. The CDR3 protein is CASSFSGPYNSPLHF.

This sequence joins TRBV6-2 or TRBV6-3 and TRBJ1-2. This CDR3 region has 12 residues. Per germline, CDR1 MNHEY and CDR2 SVGEGT. Here the CDR3 reads CASRGPIYGYTF.

This sequence joins TRBV6-1 and TRBJ2-3; the D call from TCRdb, TRBD1, cannot be confirmed without DNA. The CDR3 is 17 amino acids. Per germline, CDR1 MNHNS and CDR2 SASEGT. The CDR3 loop is CASSRVAPGLARDTQYF.

The V and J genes are TRBV6-4 and TRBJ2-3; TCRdb selects TRBD2, and the lack of DNA leaves this call unchecked. The CDR3 contains 14 residues. CDR1 and CDR2 from the germline V gene are MRHNA and SNTAGT. The CDR3 region is CASSDQGGWGTQYF.

The chain employs TRBV20-1 and TRBJ2-1; the D call from TCRdb, TRBD1, cannot be confirmed without DNA. This CDR3 has 14 residues. The germline V gene has CDR1 DFQATT and CDR2 SNEGSKA (reference sequence). This CDR3 is CSARGPSDYNEQFF.

The rearrangement uses TRBV2 and TRBJ2-1; with no DNA, the TCRdb D assignment of TRBD2 cannot be verified. In germline, CDR1 is SNHLY, CDR2 FYNNEI. CDR3 length equals 22 residues. CDR3 sequence: CASSKGVGGTSGARRAYNEQFF.

The chain recombines TRBV14 with TRBJ2-1; TCRdb's D call, TRBD2, is unchecked because there is no DNA. The CDR3 has 16 amino acids. The germline gives CDR1 SGHDN, CDR2 FVKESK. This chain's CDR3 is CASSRTSGKYGNEQFF.

The chain combines TRBV5-1 with TRBJ2-3. The CDR3 consists of 13 residues. Germline CDR1 is SGHRS and CDR2 is YFSETQ. The CDR3 is CASSSLGTDTQYF.

CDR3 loop: CSAAVTLQETQYF. This chain connects TRBV20-1 to TRBJ2-5. The CDR3 has 13 amino acids. CDR1 DFQATT and CDR2 SNEGSKA come from the germline V gene (reference sequence).

The chain combines TRBV6-1 with TRBJ1-3; the TCRdb call, TRBD1, lacks DNA for checking. The CDR3 runs 14 residues. Per the germline V gene, CDR1 is MNHNS and CDR2 is SASEGT. CDR3 in amino acids: CASSPRTVGNTIYF.

This chain connects TRBV5-1 to TRBJ1-4; TCRdb returns TRBD1, unconfirmable since there is no DNA. This CDR3 contains 16 residues. CDR1 is SGHRS and CDR2 is YFSETQ in the germline V gene. CDR3 protein: CASSLAGPATNEKLFF. Full variable domain (outside the CDR3, taken from reference TRBV5-1 and TRBJ1-4): KAGVTQTPRYLIKTRGQQVTLSCSPISGHRSVSWYQQTPGQGLQFLFEYFSETQRNKGNFPGRFSGRQFSNSRSEMNVSTLELGDSALYLCASSLAGPATNEKLFFGSGTQLSVL.

V and J are TRBV9 and TRBJ2-3; TCRdb indicates TRBD2, and absent DNA this call remains unverified. The CDR3 sequence is 16 residues long. Germline V gives CDR1 SGDLS, CDR2 YYNGEE. The CDR3 loop reads CASSVMSGSRADTQYF.

The rearrangement joins TRBV29-1 to TRBJ2-7; there is no DNA to check the TCRdb D call of TRBD1. Germline V gene data show CDR1 as SQVTM and CDR2 as ANQGSEA. The CDR3 loop spans 14 amino acids. The chain's CDR3 is CSVAQRQVPPEQYF.

The chain carries TRBV12-3 or TRBV12-4 and TRBJ2-2; as DNA is missing, the TRBD1 call by TCRdb cannot be tested. This CDR3 is 14 amino acids long. The CDR3 spells CASSWDRGRGELFF.

The chain links TRBV6-2 or TRBV6-3 to TRBJ1-5. CDR1 and CDR2 (germline): MNHEY, SVGEGT. This CDR3 is built from 15 residues. The CDR3: CASSYSTHSNQPQHF.

The J gene is TRBJ2-2, the V gene TRBV5-4; TCRdb's D call of TRBD2 is untestable without DNA. Germline V gene data show CDR1 as SGHNT and CDR2 as YYREEE (reference sequence). The CDR3 has 17 amino acids. CDR3 amino acids: CASSLVKIGQNTGELFF.